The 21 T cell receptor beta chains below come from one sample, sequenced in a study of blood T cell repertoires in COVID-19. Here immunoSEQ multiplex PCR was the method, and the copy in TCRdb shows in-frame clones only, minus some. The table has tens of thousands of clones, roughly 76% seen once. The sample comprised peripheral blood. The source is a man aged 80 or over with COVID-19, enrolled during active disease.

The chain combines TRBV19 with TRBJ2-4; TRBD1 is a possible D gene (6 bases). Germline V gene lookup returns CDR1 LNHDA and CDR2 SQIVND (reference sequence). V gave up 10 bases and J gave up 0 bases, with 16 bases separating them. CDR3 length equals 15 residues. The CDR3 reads CATADSQLAKNIQYF. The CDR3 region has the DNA TGTGCCACCGCGGACAGCCAGCTAGCCAAAAACATTCAGTACTTC.

The DNA for the CDR3 is TGTGCCAGTAGTTCCCTCCCGGGACAGAATCAGCCCCAGCATTTT. Amino acids: CASSSLPGQNQPQHF. The chain is built from TRBV19 and TRBJ1-5; 7 bases are a match to TRBD1. After removal of 5 bases from V and 4 bases from J, the junction contained 8 bases not matched to a gene. This CDR3 comprises 15 residues. Germline V CDR1 and CDR2: LNHDA, SQIVND (reference sequence).

CDR3 region: CASGLAAPSTDTQYF. CDR3 DNA: TGTGCTAGTGGTCTAGCGGCTCCTAGCACAGATACGCAGTATTTT. The gene calls are TRBV12-5 and TRBJ2-3, with 7 bases matching TRBD2. The CDR3 covers 15 residues. CDR1 and CDR2 from the germline V gene are LGHNT and FRNRAP. V dropped 5 bases and J dropped 0; count of bases not matched to a gene: 5.

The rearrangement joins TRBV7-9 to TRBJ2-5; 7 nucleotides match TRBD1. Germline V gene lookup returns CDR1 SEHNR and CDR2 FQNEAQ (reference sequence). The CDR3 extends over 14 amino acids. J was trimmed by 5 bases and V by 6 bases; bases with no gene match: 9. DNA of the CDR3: TGTGCCAGCAGGAAAAGGGGGCCCCGGGAGACCCAGTACTTC. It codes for CASRKRGPRETQYF.

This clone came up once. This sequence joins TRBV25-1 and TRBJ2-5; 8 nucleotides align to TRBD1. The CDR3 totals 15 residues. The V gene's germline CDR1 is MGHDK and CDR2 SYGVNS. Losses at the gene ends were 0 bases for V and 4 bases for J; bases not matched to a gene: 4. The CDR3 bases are TGTGCCAGCAGTGAATACGCAGGGGGCCCAGAGACCCAGTACTTC. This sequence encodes CASSEYAGGPETQYF.

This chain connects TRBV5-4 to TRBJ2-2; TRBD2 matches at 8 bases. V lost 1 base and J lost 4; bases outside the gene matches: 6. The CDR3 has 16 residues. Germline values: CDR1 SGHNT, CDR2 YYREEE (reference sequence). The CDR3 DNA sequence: TGTGCCAGCAGCTTGCCGGGAGGGGCGACCACCGGGGAGCTGTTTTTT. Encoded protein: CASSLPGGATTGELFF.

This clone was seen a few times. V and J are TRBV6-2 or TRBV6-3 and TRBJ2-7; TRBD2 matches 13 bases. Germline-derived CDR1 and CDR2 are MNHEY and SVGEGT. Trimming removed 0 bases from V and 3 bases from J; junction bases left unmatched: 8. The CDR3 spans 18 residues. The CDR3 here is CASSYSLGLAGVNYEQYF. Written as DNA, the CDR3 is TGTGCCAGCAGTTACTCCCTTGGACTAGCGGGAGTGAACTACGAGCAGTACTTC.

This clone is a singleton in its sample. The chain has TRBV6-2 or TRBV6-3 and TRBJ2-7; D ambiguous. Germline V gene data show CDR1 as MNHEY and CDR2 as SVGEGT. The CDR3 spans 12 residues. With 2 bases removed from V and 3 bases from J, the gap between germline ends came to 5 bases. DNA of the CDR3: TGTGCCAGCAGTTACCAGTTCTACGAGCAGTACTTC. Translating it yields CASSYQFYEQYF.

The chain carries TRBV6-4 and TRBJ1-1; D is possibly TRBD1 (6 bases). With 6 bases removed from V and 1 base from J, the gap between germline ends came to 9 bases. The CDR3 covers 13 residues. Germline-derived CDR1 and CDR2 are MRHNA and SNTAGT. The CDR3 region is CASSRTANTEAFF. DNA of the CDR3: TGTGCCAGCAGCCGGACAGCGAACACTGAAGCTTTCTTT.

The CDR3 coding sequence is TGTGCCAGCAGTTTAGCCCGATTGTGGGACAGGGGGGGCAACGAGCAGTACTTC. This translates into CASSLARLWDRGGNEQYF. The chain is built from TRBV28 and TRBJ2-7; 11 bases agree with TRBD1. This CDR3 spans 18 amino acids. The ends lost 2 bases at V and 5 bases at J; junction bases unmatched: 14. CDR1 and CDR2 (germline): MDHEN, SYDVKM.

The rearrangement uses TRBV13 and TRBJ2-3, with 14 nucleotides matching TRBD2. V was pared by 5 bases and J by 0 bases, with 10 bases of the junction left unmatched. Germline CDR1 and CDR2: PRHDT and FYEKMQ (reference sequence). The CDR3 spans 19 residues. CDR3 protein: CASSLRTSGGLLSTDTQYF. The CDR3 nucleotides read TGTGCCAGCAGCCTCCGGACTAGCGGGGGGTTACTAAGCACAGATACGCAGTATTTT. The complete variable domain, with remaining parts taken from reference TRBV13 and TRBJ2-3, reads AAGVIQSPRHLIKEKRETATLKCYPIPRHDTVYWYQQGPGQDPQFLISFYEKMQSDKGSIPDRFSAQQFSDYHSELNMSSLELGDSALYFCASSLRTSGGLLSTDTQYFGPGTRLTVL.

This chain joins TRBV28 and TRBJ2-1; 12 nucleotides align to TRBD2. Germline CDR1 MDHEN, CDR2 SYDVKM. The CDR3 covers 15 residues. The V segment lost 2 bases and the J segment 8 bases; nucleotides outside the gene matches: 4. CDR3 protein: CASSLRRLAGDEQFF. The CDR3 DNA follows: TGTGCCAGCAGTTTAAGAAGACTAGCGGGAGATGAGCAGTTCTTC.

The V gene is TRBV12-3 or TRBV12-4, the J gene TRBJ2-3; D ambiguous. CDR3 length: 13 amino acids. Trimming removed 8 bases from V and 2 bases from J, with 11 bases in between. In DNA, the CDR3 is TGTGCCAGCTCTGAGAGTACCACAGATACGCAGTATTTT. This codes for CASSESTTDTQYF.

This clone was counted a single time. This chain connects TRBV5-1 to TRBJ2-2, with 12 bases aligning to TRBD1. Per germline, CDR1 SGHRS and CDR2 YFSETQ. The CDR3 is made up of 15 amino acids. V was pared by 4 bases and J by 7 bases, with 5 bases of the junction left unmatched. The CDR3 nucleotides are TGCGCCAGCAGCGGGACAGGGGGCGCGTACGGGGAGCTGTTTTTT. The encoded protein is CASSGTGGAYGELFF.

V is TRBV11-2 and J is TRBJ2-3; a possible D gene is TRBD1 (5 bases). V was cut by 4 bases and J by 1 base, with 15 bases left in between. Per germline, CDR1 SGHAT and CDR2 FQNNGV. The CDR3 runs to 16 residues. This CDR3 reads CASSSPQGWGTDTQYF. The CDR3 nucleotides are TGTGCCAGCAGCTCCCCCCAGGGCTGGGGCACAGATACGCAGTATTTT. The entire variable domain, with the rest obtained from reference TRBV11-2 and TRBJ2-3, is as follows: EAGVAQSPRYKIIEKRQSVAFWCNPISGHATLYWYQQILGQGPKLLIQFQNNGVVDDSQLPKDRFSAERLKGVDSTLKIQPAKLEDSAVYLCASSSPQGWGTDTQYFGPGTRLTVL.

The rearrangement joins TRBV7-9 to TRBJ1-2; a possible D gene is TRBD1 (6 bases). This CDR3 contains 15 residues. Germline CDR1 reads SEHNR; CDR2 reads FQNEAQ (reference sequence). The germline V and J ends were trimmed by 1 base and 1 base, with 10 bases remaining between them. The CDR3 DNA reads TGTGCCAGCAGCTTAGGGAGAGGGGGTAACTATGGCTACACCTTC. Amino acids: CASSLGRGGNYGYTF. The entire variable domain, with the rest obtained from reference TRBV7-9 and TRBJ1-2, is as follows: DTGVSQNPRHKITKRGQNVTFRCDPISEHNRLYWYRQTLGQGPEFLTYFQNEAQLEKSRLLSDRFSAERPKGSFSTLEIQRTEQGDSAMYLCASSLGRGGNYGYTFGSGTRLTVV.

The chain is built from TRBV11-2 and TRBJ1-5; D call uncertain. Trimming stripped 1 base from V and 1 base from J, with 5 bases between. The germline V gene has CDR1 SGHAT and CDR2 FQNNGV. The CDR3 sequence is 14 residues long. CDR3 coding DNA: TGTGCCAGCAGCTTAGGGAGGAGCAATCAGCCCCAGCATTTT. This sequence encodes CASSLGRSNQPQHF.

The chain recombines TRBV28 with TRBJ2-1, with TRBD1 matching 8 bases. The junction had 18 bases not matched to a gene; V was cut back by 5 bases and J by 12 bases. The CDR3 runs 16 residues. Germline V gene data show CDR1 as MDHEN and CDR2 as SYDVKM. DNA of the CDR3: TGTGCCAGCAGTGTTATCTCGACCGGGGGACAGGTGGTGCAGTTCTTC. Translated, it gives CASSVISTGGQVVQFF.

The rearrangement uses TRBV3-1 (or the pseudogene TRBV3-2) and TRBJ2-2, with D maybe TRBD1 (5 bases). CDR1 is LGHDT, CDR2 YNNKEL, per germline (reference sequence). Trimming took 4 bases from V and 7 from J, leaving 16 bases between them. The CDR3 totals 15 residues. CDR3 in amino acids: CASSPPGFLGGELFF. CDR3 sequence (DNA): TGTGCCAGCAGCCCTCCAGGGTTTCTTGGCGGGGAGCTGTTTTTT.

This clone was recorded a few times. CDR3 sequence (DNA): TGTGCCAGCTCACTTTACAGGGGGCGCGGAAACACTGAAGCTTTCTTT. Translation: CASSLYRGRGNTEAFF. V is TRBV18 and J is TRBJ1-1, with 9 positions matching TRBD1. V lost 4 bases to trimming and J lost 2 bases; unmatched junction nucleotides: 8. The CDR3 sequence is 16 residues long. Germline values: CDR1 KGHSH, CDR2 LQKENI.

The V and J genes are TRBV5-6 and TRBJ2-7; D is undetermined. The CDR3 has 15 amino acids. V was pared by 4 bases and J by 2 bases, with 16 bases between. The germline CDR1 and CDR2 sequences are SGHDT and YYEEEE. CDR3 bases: TGTGCCAGCAGCCTATTAGGAGTTTCCACCTACGAGCAGTACTTC. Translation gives CASSLLGVSTYEQYF.